This TCR beta chain was sequenced for a study of early T cells in non-severe SARS-CoV-2 infection. The wider study: Bulk RNA isolated from unsorted whole blood underwent sequencing; chains were not paired. Study conclusions and caveats: Comparison of clonotypes with VDJdb favored anti-spike CD8 responses while missing private and CD4 specificities.

Germline CDR1 is ENHRY and CDR2 is SYGVKD. V lost 6 bases and J lost 8; bases outside the gene matches: 2. CDR3 size: 12 residues. Each cDNA molecule carried a unique molecular identifier. Each CDR3 protein is one row after TCRdb ran MiXCR on the 5' RACE reads. Of around 30,000 distinct CDR3 sequences listed, about 4% are singletons. This clonotype was observed a handful of times. What it binds is unknown. The V and J genes are TRBV10-3 and TRBJ1-1; 11 positions match TRBD1. The specimen sequenced was whole blood. This clonotype was sampled from an adult who was a healthcare worker with PCR-confirmed SARS-CoV-2 infection or an uninfected control (not recorded which). CDR3 DNA: TGTGCCATCAGGGGGACAGGGGGAGAAGCTTTCTTT. Amino acid sequence: CAIRGTGGEAFF.